Below are 20 T cell receptor beta chains sequenced from a single sample in a study of OX40 agonist ivuxolimab in advanced cancers. Data came from immunoSEQ multiplex PCR; TCRdb stores just in-frame clones and leaves some out. The sample has 130,000 or so clones, around nine tenths seen once. The sequencing used CD4+ or CD8+ T cells sorted from blood, collected in a trial of the OX40 agonist ivuxolimab. Every receptor here comes from an adult with an advanced solid tumor such as melanoma, head and neck, liver or kidney cancer.

The chain couples TRBV7-2 to TRBJ2-1; D might be TRBD2 (6 bases). The CDR3 sequence is 14 residues long. Trimming left V 8 bases short and J 4 bases short, with 15 bases between. Per the germline V gene, CDR1 is SGHTA and CDR2 is FQGNSA. The chain's CDR3 is CASPGTDDYNEQFF. CDR3 coding DNA: TGTGCCAGCCCCGGGACTGACGATTACAATGAGCAGTTCTTC. Looking up the rest from reference TRBV7-2 and TRBJ2-1 gives the full variable domain: GAGVSQSPSNKVTEKGKDVELRCDPISGHTALYWYRQSLGQGLEFLIYFQGNSAPDKSGLPSDRFSAERTGGSVSTLTIQRTQQEDSAVYLCASPGTDDYNEQFFGPGTRLTVL.

This clone was observed a single time. Germline is not matched at one junction end, which may reflect a read error. The chain has TRBV27 and TRBJ2-7; D not certain. CDR1 and CDR2 (germline): MNHEY, SMNVEV (reference sequence). This CDR3 has 14 amino acids. CDR3 in amino acids: CASSPLVTAYGQYF. The CDR3 DNA sequence: TGTGCCAGCAGTCCGCTGGTCACGGCTTACGGGCAGTACTTC.

V is TRBV4-2 and J is TRBJ2-5; a weak D match, TRBD2 (5 bases). The germline V gene encodes CDR1 LGHNA and CDR2 YNFKEQ. Between the trimmed V and J ends, which lost 0 bases and 6 bases, there was a span of 8 bases. The CDR3 extends over 13 amino acids. The CDR3 is CASSQERGKTQYF. CDR3 nucleotide sequence: TGTGCCAGCAGCCAAGAAAGAGGGAAGACCCAGTACTTC.

A few counts support this clone. The chain has TRBV9 and TRBJ1-2, with D tentatively TRBD1 (5 bases). The CDR3 spans 15 residues. Germline CDR1 SGDLS, CDR2 YYNGEE. Deletions cut 0 bases from V and 5 bases from J, with 14 bases between. The chain's CDR3 is CASSVGKGEGYGYTF. CDR3 bases: TGTGCCAGCAGCGTAGGTAAAGGGGAAGGTTATGGCTACACCTTC.

The CDR3 sequence: CASSAYPTTGVYYEQYF. CDR3 nucleotide sequence: TGTGCCAGCAGTGCCTACCCGACTACAGGGGTCTATTACGAGCAGTACTTC. This chain connects TRBV28 to TRBJ2-7, with TRBD1 matching 7 bases. The V gene's germline CDR1 is MDHEN and CDR2 SYDVKM. The CDR3 covers 17 residues. J was trimmed by 4 bases and V by 5 bases; bases with no gene match: 17.

The DNA of the CDR3 is TGTGCCAGCAGCAACCCTGGGGCCAACGTCCTGACTTTC. Protein sequence: CASSNPGANVLTF. The chain combines TRBV6-6 with TRBJ2-6, with D unclear. The length of the CDR3 is 13 residues. The V gene's germline CDR1 is MNHNY and CDR2 SVGAGI (reference sequence). Trimming left V 6 bases short and J 2 bases short, with 5 bases between.

The chain has TRBV29-1 and TRBJ2-1; 9 bases fit TRBD2. V shed 4 bases, J shed 6 bases, and the junction held 4 bases outside the gene matches. Germline CDR1 reads SQVTM; CDR2 reads ANQGSEA. The CDR3 spans 13 residues. Here the CDR3 reads CSVVGLAFNEQFF. The DNA for the CDR3 is TGCAGCGTTGTGGGACTAGCTTTCAATGAGCAGTTCTTC.

The rearrangement uses TRBV5-1 and TRBJ1-1; D unresolved. This CDR3 spans 15 amino acids. Trimming took off 0 bases at V and 0 bases at J, with 9 bases between the two ends. Germline lookup yields CDR1 SGHRS and CDR2 YFSETQ. The CDR3 region has the DNA TGCGCCAGCAGCTTGGGGACGGTCATGAACACTGAAGCTTTCTTT. It is translated as CASSLGTVMNTEAFF.

J is TRBJ2-1 and V is TRBV27; TRBD2 agrees at 9 bases. Germline V lookup: CDR1 MNHEY, CDR2 SMNVEV (reference sequence). V lost 3 bases and J lost 5; bases outside the gene matches: 8. The CDR3 consists of 16 residues. In DNA, the CDR3 is TGTGCCAGCAGTTTCAGTAGCGGGAGTTCACACAATGAGCAGTTCTTC. This encodes CASSFSSGSSHNEQFF.

This clone was seen a handful of times. The sample contains more than one DNA sequence encoding this CDR3. The chain uses TRBV28 and TRBJ1-5; D is undetermined. This CDR3 has 13 amino acids. Germline CDR1 MDHEN, CDR2 SYDVKM. Trimming shortened V by 2 bases and J by 0 bases, and 2 bases separated the two germline ends. CDR3 protein: CASSLDSNQPQHF. The DNA for the CDR3 is TGTGCCAGCAGTTTAGATAGCAATCAGCCCCAGCATTTT.

Of note for this clone: Mismatch with germline at one junction end may stem from a read error. The chain carries TRBV27 and TRBJ2-3; D is unresolved. Germline assignment: CDR1 MNHEY and CDR2 SMNVEV (reference sequence). This CDR3 has 12 amino acids. The CDR3 loop is CASRFLGDTQYF. For the CDR3, the DNA is TGTGCCAGCCGTTTCCTTGGGGATACGCAGTATTTT.

The rearrangement links TRBV30 to TRBJ2-1, with D perhaps given as TRBD1 or TRBD2 (5 bases each). The length of the CDR3 is 13 residues. The germline V gene encodes CDR1 GTSNPN and CDR2 SVGIG (reference sequence). V was trimmed by 0 bases and J by 15 bases, leaving 18 bases between them. CDR3 coding DNA: TGTGCCTGGAGTGTAGGCCTAGGGGAGAACGCGTTCTTC. Translating it yields CAWSVGLGENAFF.

The CDR3 coding sequence is TGTGCCATCAGTGGTGGCAGACGGAACACTGAAGCTTTCTTT. This encodes CAISGGRRNTEAFF. V gene TRBV10-3 combines with J gene TRBJ1-1; no clear D gene. Germline CDR1 ENHRY, CDR2 SYGVKD. The CDR3 has 14 residues. V lost 4 bases to trimming and J lost 1 base, with 10 bases between them.

The chain uses TRBV28 and TRBJ1-2; 7 bases match TRBD1. With V trimmed by 7 bases and J by 8 bases, 19 bases remained unmatched. Germline values: CDR1 MDHEN, CDR2 SYDVKM. There are 16 residues in the CDR3. The CDR3 region has the DNA TGTGCCAGCATTCCACCCTCCGGCCAGGGGGTTGAAGGCTACACCTTC. Amino acids: CASIPPSGQGVEGYTF.

This chain uses TRBV25-1 with TRBJ2-1, with TRBD2 matching 10 bases. Trimming at V came to 10 bases and at J to 8 bases, leaving 8 bases not matched to a gene. Germline CDR1 is MGHDK and CDR2 is SYGVNS. This CDR3 spans 13 amino acids. CDR3 residues: CATTLAGQHEQFF. CDR3 DNA sequence: TGTGCCACTACACTAGCGGGACAACATGAGCAGTTCTTC.

V gene TRBV28 combines with J gene TRBJ2-7; 7 bases match TRBD1. V shed 5 bases, J shed 0 bases, and the junction held 4 bases outside the gene matches. The CDR3 consists of 14 residues. Per germline, CDR1 MDHEN and CDR2 SYDVKM. The CDR3 spells CASSTGTASYEQYF. CDR3 DNA sequence: TGTGCCAGCAGTACCGGGACAGCCTCCTACGAGCAGTACTTC.

The chain carries TRBV29-1 and TRBJ1-1; maybe TRBD1 (5 bases). This CDR3 is 14 amino acids long. Germline V gene lookup returns CDR1 SQVTM and CDR2 ANQGSEA. Trimming removed 3 bases at V and 1 base at J, with 12 bases between. Written as DNA, the CDR3 is TGCAGCGTTGAGGAGGGGCCCCAGAACACTGAAGCTTTCTTT. It codes for CSVEEGPQNTEAFF.

The genes are TRBV6-5 and TRBJ2-1; TRBD2 might be the D (5 bases). The CDR3 has 14 amino acids. Trimming cost V 6 bases and J 3 bases, with 12 bases left between them. The V gene's germline CDR1 is MNHEY and CDR2 SVGAGI. The CDR3 here is CASRSTSNYNEQFF. CDR3 in DNA: TGTGCCAGCAGAAGCACTAGTAACTACAATGAGCAGTTCTTC.

V is TRBV18 and J is TRBJ2-1, with D possibly TRBD1 on 6 matching bases. The CDR3 has 18 amino acids. CDR1 and CDR2 from the germline V gene are KGHSH and LQKENI. V was shortened by 4 bases and J by 0 bases, with 19 bases between the two germline ends. In DNA form, the CDR3 reads TGTGCCAGCTCACTCGTGTTTGGAACAGGGAGCTCCTACAATGAGCAGTTCTTC. The encoded protein is CASSLVFGTGSSYNEQFF.

This clone was counted a single time. This chain connects TRBV5-1 to TRBJ2-1; D might be TRBD2 (5 bases). CDR1 and CDR2 (germline): SGHRS, YFSETQ. Deletions cut 6 bases from V and 7 bases from J, with 17 bases between. The CDR3 length is 14 residues. The CDR3 DNA reads TGCGCCAGCAACCTAGCAGATTGGGAGAATGAGCAGTTCTTC. The encoded protein is CASNLADWENEQFF.